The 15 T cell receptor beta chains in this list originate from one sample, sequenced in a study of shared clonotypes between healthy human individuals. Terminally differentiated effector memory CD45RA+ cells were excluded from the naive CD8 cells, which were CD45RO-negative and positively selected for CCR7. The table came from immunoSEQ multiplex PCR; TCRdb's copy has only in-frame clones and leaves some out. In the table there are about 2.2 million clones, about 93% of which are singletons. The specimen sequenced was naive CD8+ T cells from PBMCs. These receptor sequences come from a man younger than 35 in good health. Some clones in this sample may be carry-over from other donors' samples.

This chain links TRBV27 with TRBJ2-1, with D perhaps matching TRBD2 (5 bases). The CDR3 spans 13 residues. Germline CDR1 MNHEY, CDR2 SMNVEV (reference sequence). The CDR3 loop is CATTWRVGNEQFF. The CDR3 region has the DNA TGTGCAACCACGTGGCGGGTGGGAAATGAGCAGTTCTTC.

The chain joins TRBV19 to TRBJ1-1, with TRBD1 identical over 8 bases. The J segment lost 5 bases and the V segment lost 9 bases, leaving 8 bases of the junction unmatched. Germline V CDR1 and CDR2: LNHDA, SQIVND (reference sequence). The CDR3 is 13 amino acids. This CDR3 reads CASKQGVRTEAFF. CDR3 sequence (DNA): TGTGCCAGCAAACAGGGGGTTAGAACTGAAGCTTTCTTT. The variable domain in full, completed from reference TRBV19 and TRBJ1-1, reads DGGITQSPKYLFRKEGQNVTLSCEQNLNHDAMYWYRQDPGQGLRLIYYSQIVNDFQKGDIAEGYSVSREKKESFPLTVTSAQKNPTAFYLCASKQGVRTEAFFGQGTRLTVV.

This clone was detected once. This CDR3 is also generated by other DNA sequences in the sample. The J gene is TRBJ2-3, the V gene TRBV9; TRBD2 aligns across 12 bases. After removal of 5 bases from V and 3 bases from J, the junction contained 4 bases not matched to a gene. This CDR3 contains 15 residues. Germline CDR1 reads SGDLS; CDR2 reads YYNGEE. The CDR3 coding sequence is TGTGCCAGCAGTTCCGGGACTAGCGGGACAGATACGCAGTATTTT. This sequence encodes CASSSGTSGTDTQYF.

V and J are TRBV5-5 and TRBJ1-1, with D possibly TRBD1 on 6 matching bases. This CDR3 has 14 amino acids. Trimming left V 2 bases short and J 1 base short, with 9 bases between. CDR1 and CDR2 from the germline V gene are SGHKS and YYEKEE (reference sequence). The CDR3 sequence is CASSFIGGNTEAFF. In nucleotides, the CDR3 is TGTGCCAGCAGCTTCATAGGGGGGAACACTGAAGCTTTCTTT.

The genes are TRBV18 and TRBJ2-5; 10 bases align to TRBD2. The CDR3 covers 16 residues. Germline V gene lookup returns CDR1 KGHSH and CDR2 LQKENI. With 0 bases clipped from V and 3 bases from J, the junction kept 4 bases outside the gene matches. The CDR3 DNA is TGTGCCAGCTCACCACCGTGGCTAGCGGGAGAAGAGACCCAGTACTTC. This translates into CASSPPWLAGEETQYF.

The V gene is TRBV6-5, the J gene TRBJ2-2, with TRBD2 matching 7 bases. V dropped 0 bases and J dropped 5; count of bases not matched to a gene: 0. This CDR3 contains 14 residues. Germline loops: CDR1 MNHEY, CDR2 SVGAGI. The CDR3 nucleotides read TGTGCCAGCAGTTACTCTAGCGGGACCGGGGAGCTGTTTTTT. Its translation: CASSYSSGTGELFF.

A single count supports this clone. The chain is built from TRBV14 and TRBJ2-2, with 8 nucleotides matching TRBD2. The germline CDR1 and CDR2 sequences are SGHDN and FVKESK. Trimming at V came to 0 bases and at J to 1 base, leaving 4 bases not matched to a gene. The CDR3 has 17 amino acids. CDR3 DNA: TGTGCCAGCAGCCAAGATCGTCTAGCGGGGAACACCGGGGAGCTGTTTTTT. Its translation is CASSQDRLAGNTGELFF.

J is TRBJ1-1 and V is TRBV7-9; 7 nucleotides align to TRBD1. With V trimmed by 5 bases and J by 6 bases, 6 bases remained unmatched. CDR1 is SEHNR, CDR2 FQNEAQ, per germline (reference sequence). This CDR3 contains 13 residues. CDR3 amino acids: CASSLQGLAEAFF. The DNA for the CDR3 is TGTGCCAGCAGCCTACAGGGGTTGGCTGAAGCTTTCTTT.

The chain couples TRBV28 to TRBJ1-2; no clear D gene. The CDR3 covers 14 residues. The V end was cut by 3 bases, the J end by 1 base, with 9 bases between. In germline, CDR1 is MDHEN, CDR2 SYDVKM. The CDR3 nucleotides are TGTGCCAGCAGTTTTCCCAGGAGTAACTATGGCTACACCTTC. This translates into CASSFPRSNYGYTF.

For the CDR3, the DNA is TGTGCCAGCAGTTTATCAGTTCTGGCAGCCCAGCATTTT. Translating it yields CASSLSVLAAQHF. The chain uses TRBV27 and TRBJ1-5; D is undetermined. This CDR3 is built from 13 residues. Trimming cost V 0 bases and J 11 bases, with 11 bases left between them. From germline, CDR1 is MNHEY and CDR2 SMNVEV (reference sequence).

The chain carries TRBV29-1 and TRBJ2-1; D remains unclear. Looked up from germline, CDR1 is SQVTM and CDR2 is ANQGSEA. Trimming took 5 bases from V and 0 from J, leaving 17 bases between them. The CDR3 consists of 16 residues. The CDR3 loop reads CSVLPVARSSYNEQFF. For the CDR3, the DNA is TGCAGCGTTCTGCCTGTCGCCAGAAGCTCCTACAATGAGCAGTTCTTC.

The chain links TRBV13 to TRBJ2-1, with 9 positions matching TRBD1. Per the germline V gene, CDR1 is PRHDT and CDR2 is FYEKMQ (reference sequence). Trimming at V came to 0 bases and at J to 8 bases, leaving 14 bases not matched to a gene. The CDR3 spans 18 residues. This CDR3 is CASSLGPGTGMGPDEQFF. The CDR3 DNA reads TGTGCCAGCAGCTTAGGACCCGGGACAGGGATGGGGCCGGATGAGCAGTTCTTC.

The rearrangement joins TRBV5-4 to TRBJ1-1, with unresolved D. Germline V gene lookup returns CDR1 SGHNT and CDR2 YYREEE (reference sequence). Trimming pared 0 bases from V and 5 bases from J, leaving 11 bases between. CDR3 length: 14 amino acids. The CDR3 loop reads CASSLEGPGTEAFF. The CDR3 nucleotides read TGTGCCAGCAGCTTGGAGGGCCCAGGAACTGAAGCTTTCTTT.

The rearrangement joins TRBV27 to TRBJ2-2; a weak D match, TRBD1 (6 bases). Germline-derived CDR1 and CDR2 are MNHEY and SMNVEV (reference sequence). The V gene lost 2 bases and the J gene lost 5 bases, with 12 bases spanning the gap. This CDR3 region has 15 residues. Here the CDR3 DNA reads TGTGCCAGCAGTTTAATAGGGGGTACGACCGGGGAGCTGTTTTTT. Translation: CASSLIGGTTGELFF.

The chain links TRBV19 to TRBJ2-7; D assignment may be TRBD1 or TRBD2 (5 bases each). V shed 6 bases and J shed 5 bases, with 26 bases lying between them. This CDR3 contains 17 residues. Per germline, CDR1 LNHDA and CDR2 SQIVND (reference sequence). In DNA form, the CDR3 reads TGTGCCAGTAGCCACGGTCTTAAAGGGACGCCGCTGCACGAGCAGTACTTC. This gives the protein CASSHGLKGTPLHEQYF.